These T cell receptor beta chains were read from a single sample in a study of blood T cell repertoires in COVID-19. Generated by immunoSEQ multiplex PCR, the TCRdb table keeps only in-frame clones and is missing some. Of about 92,000 clones in the sample, 60% to 85% were seen once. Sequences were obtained from peripheral blood. These receptors all stem from a man aged 50 to 60 who had recovered from COVID-19. The CDR3 runs from the conserved cysteine through the conserved F or W. The D gene is left open where the match is weak. For some rows the clone size is stated as once, few or many, or as a class when expanded; others skip it.

TRBJ2-3	.	TRBV5-1	.	CASSPGVGASDTQYF
TRBJ1-6	few	TRBV2	.	CASSGRDRSPLHF
TRBJ2-1	.	TRBV28	TRBD1	CASSLRQGASNEQFF
TRBJ2-1	.	TRBV18	.	CASSPPRSTVNYNEQFF
TRBJ2-7	.	TRBV6-5	.	CASSFRPTKTTYEQYF
TRBJ1-1	.	TRBV7-2	.	CASSLEAGVGTEAFF
TRBJ1-6	.	TRBV2	TRBD1	CASSAFRGENSPLHF
TRBJ1-5	.	TRBV14	.	CASSHGEQPQHF
TRBJ2-3	.	TRBV4-2	.	CASSQGAGQGTDTQYF
TRBJ2-5	.	TRBV5-1	TRBD2	CASSGGLADQETQYF
TRBJ2-3	few	TRBV2	.	CASSEAGAGTDTQYF
TRBJ2-6	.	TRBV19	.	CASSIVGQVVSGANVLTF
TRBJ2-7	.	TRBV18	TRBD1	CASSPRGQAYEQYF
TRBJ2-1	.	TRBV6-5	TRBD1	CASRRQGWGANEQFF